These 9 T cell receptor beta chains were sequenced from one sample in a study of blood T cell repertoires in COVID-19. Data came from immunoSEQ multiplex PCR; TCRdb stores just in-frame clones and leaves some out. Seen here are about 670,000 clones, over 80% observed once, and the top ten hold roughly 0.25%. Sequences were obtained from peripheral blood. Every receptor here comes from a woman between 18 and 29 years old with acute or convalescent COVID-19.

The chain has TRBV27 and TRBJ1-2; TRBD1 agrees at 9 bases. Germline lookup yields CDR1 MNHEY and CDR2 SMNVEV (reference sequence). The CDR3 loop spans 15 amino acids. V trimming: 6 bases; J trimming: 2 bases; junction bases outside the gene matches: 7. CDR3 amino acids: CASRRTGELNYGYTF. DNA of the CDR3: TGTGCCAGCAGAAGGACAGGGGAGCTAAACTATGGCTACACCTTC.

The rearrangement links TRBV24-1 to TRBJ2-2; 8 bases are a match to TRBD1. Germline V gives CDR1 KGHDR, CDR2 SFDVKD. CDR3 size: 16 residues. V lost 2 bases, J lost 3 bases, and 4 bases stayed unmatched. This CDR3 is CATSDSGQGDTGELFF. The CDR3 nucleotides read TGTGCCACCAGTGATTCCGGACAGGGAGACACCGGGGAGCTGTTTTTT.

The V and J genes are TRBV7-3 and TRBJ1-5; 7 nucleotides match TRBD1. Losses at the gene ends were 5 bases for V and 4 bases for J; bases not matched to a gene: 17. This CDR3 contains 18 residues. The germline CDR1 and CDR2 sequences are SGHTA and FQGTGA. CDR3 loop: CASSPPPQAGQSNQPQHF. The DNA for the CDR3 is TGTGCCAGCAGCCCACCACCTCAGGCGGGACAGAGTAATCAGCCCCAGCATTTT.

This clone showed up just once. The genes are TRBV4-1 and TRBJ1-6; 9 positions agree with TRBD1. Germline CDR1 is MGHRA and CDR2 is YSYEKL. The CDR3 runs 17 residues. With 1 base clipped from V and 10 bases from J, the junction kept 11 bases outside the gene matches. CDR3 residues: CASSQGALQGARSPLHF. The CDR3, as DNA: TGCGCCAGCAGCCAAGGCGCTTTACAGGGGGCGCGATCACCCCTCCACTTT.

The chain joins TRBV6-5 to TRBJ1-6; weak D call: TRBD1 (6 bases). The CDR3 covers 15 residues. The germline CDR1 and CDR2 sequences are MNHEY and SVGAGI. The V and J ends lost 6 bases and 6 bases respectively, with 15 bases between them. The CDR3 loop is CASRRSGRGNSPLHF. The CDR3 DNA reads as TGTGCCAGCAGGCGCTCGGGCAGGGGTAATTCACCCCTCCACTTT.

CDR3 sequence reads: CASSLAQGANEQFF. The CDR3 coding sequence is TGTGCCAGCAGCTTAGCACAGGGGGCAAATGAGCAGTTCTTC. The chain combines TRBV7-2 with TRBJ2-1; 9 bases fit TRBD1. The CDR3 has 14 residues. V was pared by 0 bases and J by 7 bases, with 1 base of the junction left unmatched. CDR1 SGHTA and CDR2 FQGNSA come from the germline V gene.

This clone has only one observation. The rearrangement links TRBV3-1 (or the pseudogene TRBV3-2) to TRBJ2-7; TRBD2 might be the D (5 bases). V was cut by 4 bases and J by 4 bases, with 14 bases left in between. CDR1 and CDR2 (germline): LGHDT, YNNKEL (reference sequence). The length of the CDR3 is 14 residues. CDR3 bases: TGTGCCAGCAGCCTATCCGGGGTAGATTACGAGCAGTACTTC. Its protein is CASSLSGVDYEQYF.

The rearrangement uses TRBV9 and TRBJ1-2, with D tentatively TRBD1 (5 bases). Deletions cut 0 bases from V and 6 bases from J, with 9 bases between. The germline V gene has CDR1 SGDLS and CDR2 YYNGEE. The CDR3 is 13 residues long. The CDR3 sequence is CASSVGLGDGYTF. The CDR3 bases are TGTGCCAGCAGCGTAGGCTTAGGGGATGGCTACACCTTC.

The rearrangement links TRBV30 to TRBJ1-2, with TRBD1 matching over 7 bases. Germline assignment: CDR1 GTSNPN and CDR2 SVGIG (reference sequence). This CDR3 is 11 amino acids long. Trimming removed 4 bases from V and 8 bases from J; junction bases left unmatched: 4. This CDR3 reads CAWIKGAGYTF. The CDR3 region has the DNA TGTGCCTGGATAAAGGGGGCGGGCTACACCTTC.